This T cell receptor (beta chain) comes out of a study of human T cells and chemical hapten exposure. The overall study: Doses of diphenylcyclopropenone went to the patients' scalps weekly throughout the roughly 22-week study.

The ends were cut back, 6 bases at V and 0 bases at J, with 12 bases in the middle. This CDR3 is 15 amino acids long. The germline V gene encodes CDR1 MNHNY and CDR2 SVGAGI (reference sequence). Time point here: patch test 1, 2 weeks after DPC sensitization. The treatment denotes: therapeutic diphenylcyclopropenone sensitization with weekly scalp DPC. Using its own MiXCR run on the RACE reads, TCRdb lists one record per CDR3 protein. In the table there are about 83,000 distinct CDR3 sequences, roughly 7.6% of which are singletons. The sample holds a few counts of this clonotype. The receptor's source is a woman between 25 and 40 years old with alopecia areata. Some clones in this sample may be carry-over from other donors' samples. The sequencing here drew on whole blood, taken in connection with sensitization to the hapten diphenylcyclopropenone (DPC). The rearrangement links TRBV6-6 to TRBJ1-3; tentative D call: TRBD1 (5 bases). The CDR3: CASRTGRNSGNTIYF. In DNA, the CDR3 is TGTGCCAGCAGAACGGGACGGAACTCTGGAAACACCATATATTTT.